The TCR beta chain described here comes from a study of OX40 agonist ivuxolimab in advanced cancers. Study-level background: Ivuxolimab, which targeted the costimulatory receptor OX40 (CD134), was an agonistic, fully human IgG2 monoclonal antibody. Intravenous ivuxolimab was administered to patients every 2 weeks at six dose levels: 0.01, 0.1, 0.3, 1.5, 3 and 10 mg/kg. Of the 50 to 55 patients in dose escalation, approximately 20 had hepatocellular carcinoma, about 15 had melanoma, 9 had renal cell carcinoma and 9 had head and neck cancer. In the dose-escalation cohort, roughly 80% of patients were male, and the mean age was approximately 60 years, with a range of about 20 to 90. Prior anti-PD-1, anti-PD-L1 or anti-CTLA-4 therapy was permitted, and about two fifths of dose-escalation patients had received checkpoint inhibitors. Partial responses were achieved by three dose-escalation patients, of whom one had hepatocellular carcinoma and two had cutaneous melanoma. Peripheral TCRbeta sequencing aimed to test whether ivuxolimab altered TCR sequence diversity and caused clonal T-cell expansion. The monotherapy dose-escalation portion (N ≈ 56 patients) of the phase I ivuxolimab trial is reported in the paper. Broader findings and caveats from the paper: After ivuxolimab, more expanded clones were found on average in CD8+ T cells than in CD4+ T cells. Antigen specificity was not determined for the clonally expanded peripheral T cells. In the 0.1-3.0 mg/kg groups, partial responders were among the patients with the lowest normalized peripheral clonal expansion, particularly in CD8+ T cells. At doses from 0.1 to 3.0 mg/kg, clonal expansion was seen in both CD4+ and CD8+ blood T cells between baseline and week 6. Low levels of normalized T-cell clonal expansion were also seen in some patients who did not respond.

Including cysteine and phenylalanine, the CDR3 has 13 amino acids. Only the CDR3 part of the read is kept: 39 bases, read in frame from the first base. According to the germline V gene, CDR1 reads SQVTM and CDR2 reads ANQGSEA. As to this clone: No antigen is known for it. The junction departs from germline at one end; a sequencing error may be responsible.

For sequencing of the TCRbeta CDR3 region, genomic DNA was extracted from the sorted cells. TCRbeta CDR3 regions were sequenced using the immunoSEQ Assay. In TCRdb, the immuneACCESS table is reduced to in-frame sequences with V and J assigned. These tables do not hold every clone; where another copy was compared, an unresolved V gene accounts for under half, and the others remain unexplained. For this sample there are over 90,000 clones; 90% appear just once. The biggest ten clones account for roughly 0.15% of the sample. The trial excluded patients who had a history of autoimmune disease or who were on systemic immunosuppression. Peripheral blood for TCR sequencing was drawn from every dose cohort at baseline, at cycle 4 day 1 and at cycle 7 day 1. Samples were obtained from an open-label, multicenter, first-in-human phase I dose-escalation trial of ivuxolimab. Adults with locally advanced or metastatic head and neck squamous cell, hepatocellular, melanoma or renal cell carcinoma were enrolled in the trial. Before TCR sequencing, CD4+ T cells and CD8+ T cells from peripheral blood were sorted into separate populations.

This clonotype was sampled from an adult with an advanced solid tumor such as melanoma, head and neck, liver or kidney cancer. Sequenced here: CD4+ or CD8+ T cells sorted from blood, sampled in a trial of the OX40 agonist ivuxolimab. This chain is built from TRBV29-1 and TRBJ1-2; 8 bases in between match TRBD1. For the CDR3, the sequence is CSVEGQGMGGYTF. The sequenced DNA is TGCAGCGTCGAAGGACAGGGTATGGGAGGCTACACCTTC.